This T cell receptor (beta chain) was found in a study of shared clonotypes between healthy human individuals (dated by TCRdb to 2018 to 2020). About the study as a whole: The cohort included three men and two women between 18 and 49 years of age. For each donor, three plates each were used for CD4 naive and CD4 memory, two plates were used for CD8 naive, and one plate was used for CD8 memory. Per donor, leukapheresis produced somewhere between about 0.85 and 9.5 billion PBMCs. Blood TCR repertoires of five healthy adults were deeply sequenced to estimate repertoire size and the extent of clonotype sharing between individuals. To increase sequencing depth and limit assay-specific biases, TCR repertoire library preparation and sequencing were carried out by different laboratories using diverse techniques.

Findings and caveats that apply to the study as a whole: Clonotypes shared by all four sorted-subset donors showed higher generation probabilities than non-shared clonotypes. When a few donors were compared, the shared fraction of clonotypes was about 5.5% for naive CD4, approximately 3.3% for naive CD8, 2.3% for memory CD4, and around 0.37% for memory CD8. Naive subsets generally had larger estimated clonotype richness than memory subsets. Based on pairwise subsampling, the degree of clonotype sharing among donors was expected to be affected by sequencing depth. The genetic and exposure-history diversity represented was limited by the small number of donors. Rarefaction of sorted-subset datasets indicated incomplete sequencing despite the large sequencing depth. Sampling was limited to blood, and TCR repertoires in tissue likely differ from TCR repertoires in blood.

Using the deep immunoSEQ assay, multiplex PCR amplified TCR CDR3 regions from genomic DNA. Extracted genomic DNA from each cell subset was distributed evenly across all wells of several immunoSEQ 96-well plates, and each plate was treated as a replicate. For sorted subsets, approximately 210 ng genomic DNA, equal to 30,000 to 35,000 T cell genomes, was loaded into each replicate PCR. Purified libraries were quantified with a Qubit 3.0 fluorometer, sized on a Bioanalyzer 2100, and re-quantified with the KAPA Library Quantification kit. Every immunoSEQ 96-well plate was sequenced on a separate single-read 150-cycle Illumina NextSeq 550 flow cell. Concerning the study's data processing: The immunoSEQ output contained only junctional sequences without quality scores, so filtering could not match that applied to full-length reads. Sequences were annotated with PyIR, a Python wrapper for IgBLAST v1.9, using IMGT germline references to assign V/J genes and CDR3. Any read was removed if the V/J assignment was weak (E-value above 1e-6), the CDR3 was missing, or the read contained stop codons, out-of-frame junctions, or ambiguous translated residues. A V3J clonotype was defined by an identical inferred V gene, J gene, and CDR3 amino acid sequence. Percentage overlap between repertoires was calculated by dividing the number of shared unique clonotypes by the size of the smaller repertoire. RTK rarefaction, the Chao1 estimator, and Recon v2.1 estimates of unobserved clonotypes were used to assess repertoire richness. Generation probabilities were computed with OLGA for all TCRbeta clonotypes obtained by the gDNA method from a few donors. The table was pulled from immuneACCESS by TCRdb, which kept in-frame rearrangements only. Such tables lose some clones; where checked, under half of the loss comes from unresolved V genes, and the rest has no known cause. The D gene and trimming were derived from the DNA, and the V and J assignments and clone size from that table. The sample table lists around 620,000 clones, roughly 95% of them with a count of one. Over 0.09% of the sample rests with the top ten.

V gives up 7 bases and J gives up 1 base, and the segment between their germline ends measures 17 bases. In the germline V gene, CDR1 corresponds to SGHVS and CDR2 to FQNEAQ. The CDR3, from cysteine to phenylalanine, totals 15 residues. The CDR3 DNA has 45 bases and is translated from base 1. Concerning this clone: No cognate antigen has been identified for it. No base qualities exist here, and no much larger clone lies one base off it.

For the CD8 naive samples, CD45RO-negative cells were positively selected for CCR7, yielding a CD45RA+CCR7+ population from which TemRA cells were excluded. Donors were healthy HIV-negative adults with no recently reported acute infections or vaccinations. Only Caucasian adults living in Nashville, Tennessee, USA were represented among the donors. After blood collection by leukapheresis, PBMCs were isolated using Ficoll-Histopaque density gradient centrifugation and then cryopreserved in the vapor phase of liquid nitrogen. Analytical flow cytometry was used to check the purity and quantity of each magnetically sorted T cell population. Each sorted fraction had its genomic DNA isolated and then quantified by UV absorbance on a Nanodrop 2000c.

This sequence was found in a woman in her 30s in good health. The sequenced material came from naive CD8+ T cells sorted from blood. The cell subset or site label, read with the paper, signifies: CD45RA+CCR7+. The rearrangement combines TRBV7-8 with TRBJ2-7; the D region may be TRBD1 or TRBD2, each matching 5 bases equally. The sequenced DNA: TGTGCCAGCAACCCAACTCGGGGCGGATCCTACGAGCAGTACTTC. This yields the protein CASNPTRGGSYEQYF.